These 31 T cell receptor beta chains originate from one sample sequenced in a study of cytomegalovirus exposure and HLA in healthy donors. With 60 Vbeta and 13 Jbeta primers, the PCR was carried out. Produced via immunoSEQ multiplex PCR; TCRdb's table is partial and in-frame only. The sample holds about 90,000 clones, just over 65% seen once. The sample taken for sequencing was PBMCs. The receptors stem from a man aged 25 to 40 in good health and CMV-seronegative.

The chain combines TRBV30 with TRBJ2-5; TRBD1 matches 7 bases. J was trimmed by 5 bases and V by 2 bases; bases with no gene match: 5. Germline V gene data show CDR1 as GTSNPN and CDR2 as SVGIG (reference sequence). This CDR3 is 13 amino acids long. The CDR3 sequence: CAWSTGDEETQYF. CDR3 DNA sequence: TGTGCCTGGAGTACAGGGGATGAGGAGACCCAGTACTTC.

This clone has a single count. The chain couples TRBV27 to TRBJ1-1; D is uncertain. CDR1 is MNHEY and CDR2 is SMNVEV in the germline V gene (reference sequence). The CDR3 length is 13 residues. Trimming cost V 5 bases and J 5 bases, with 12 bases left between them. Written as DNA, the CDR3 is TGTGCCAGCAGTGGGAGAGGCGGAACTGAAGCTTTCTTT. Encoded protein: CASSGRGGTEAFF.

The chain has TRBV7-3 and TRBJ2-3, with 7 bases matching TRBD1. Per germline, CDR1 SGHTA and CDR2 FQGTGA. V dropped 5 bases and J dropped 2; count of bases not matched to a gene: 7. This CDR3 is 15 amino acids long. In nucleotides, the CDR3 is TGTGCCAGCAGCCCCCAGGGACAGACCACAGATACGCAGTATTTT. It codes for CASSPQGQTTDTQYF.

The chain carries TRBV7-9 and TRBJ1-2, with TRBD1 matching over 12 bases. From germline, CDR1 is SEHNR and CDR2 FQNEAQ (reference sequence). V shed 4 bases and J 7 bases; nucleotides not matched to a gene: 13. This CDR3 has 17 residues. The CDR3 DNA sequence: TGTGCCAGCAGCTCGGGACAGGGGGCCCTTGGCGGGGGTGGCTACACCTTC. This encodes CASSSGQGALGGGGYTF.

The chain recombines TRBV19 with TRBJ1-2; D possibly corresponds to TRBD1 (6 bases). CDR3 length: 14 residues. V was clipped by 4 bases and J by 7 bases, with 16 bases between them. Germline CDR1 LNHDA, CDR2 SQIVND (reference sequence). The chain's CDR3 is CASSKATGLAGYTF. In nucleotides, the CDR3 is TGTGCCAGTAGTAAGGCGACAGGCCTAGCTGGCTACACCTTC.

This chain connects TRBV7-2 to TRBJ1-1; D is uncertain. CDR1 and CDR2 from the germline V gene are SGHTA and FQGNSA. The length of the CDR3 is 15 residues. Trimming removed 5 bases from V and 0 bases from J, with 13 bases in between. The CDR3 spells CASSPRRGMNTEAFF. The CDR3 DNA reads TGTGCCAGCAGCCCCCGACGGGGAATGAACACTGAAGCTTTCTTT.

There are a few counts of this clone. This rearrangement joins TRBV27 to TRBJ2-1; 12 bases agree with TRBD2. The germline V gene encodes CDR1 MNHEY and CDR2 SMNVEV (reference sequence). The CDR3 consists of 19 residues. V lost 0 bases, J lost 9 bases, and 15 bases stayed unmatched. Here the CDR3 reads CASSLSPPSTSGRIGEQFF. The CDR3, as DNA: TGTGCCAGCAGTTTATCGCCCCCTTCGACTAGCGGGAGAATCGGTGAGCAGTTCTTC.

This clone has just a few counts. The chain links TRBV9 to TRBJ2-7; 9 nucleotides agree with TRBD2. This CDR3 comprises 16 residues. Germline CDR1 SGDLS, CDR2 YYNGEE. After removal of 0 bases from V and 3 bases from J, the junction contained 7 bases not matched to a gene. The CDR3 region is CASSVGLADRIYEQYF. The CDR3 coding sequence is TGTGCCAGCAGCGTAGGACTAGCGGATAGGATCTACGAGCAGTACTTC.

The chain combines TRBV27 with TRBJ1-4, with a tentative D call TRBD1 (6 bases). The germline CDR1 and CDR2 sequences are MNHEY and SMNVEV (reference sequence). Trimming stripped 6 bases from V and 0 bases from J, with 14 bases between. The CDR3 totals 16 residues. The CDR3 protein is CASRPLTGSTNEKLFF. In nucleotides, the CDR3 is TGTGCCAGCAGGCCCTTAACAGGGTCAACTAATGAAAAACTGTTTTTT.

The chain couples TRBV6-5 to TRBJ1-1; D is uncertain. V was cut by 2 bases and J by 5 bases, with 9 bases left in between. The CDR3 consists of 13 residues. Germline V gene data show CDR1 as MNHEY and CDR2 as SVGAGI. CDR3 in amino acids: CASSYGTGTEAFF. For the CDR3, the DNA is TGTGCCAGCAGTTACGGTACGGGGACTGAAGCTTTCTTT.

The CDR3 loop reads CASTPLVGSYGYTF. As DNA, the CDR3 is TGTGCCAGCACCCCCCTCGTTGGGAGCTATGGCTACACCTTC. The gene calls are TRBV5-4 and TRBJ1-2; D unclear. The CDR3 totals 14 residues. Trimming stripped 6 bases from V and 4 bases from J, with 16 bases between. Germline V gene sequence: CDR1 SGHNT, CDR2 YYREEE (reference sequence).

The chain has TRBV6-5 and TRBJ2-1; D uncertain. In germline, CDR1 is MNHEY, CDR2 SVGAGI. Trimming shortened V by 0 bases and J by 8 bases, and 11 bases separated the two germline ends. The CDR3 totals 14 residues. For the CDR3, the DNA is TGTGCCAGCAGTTACTCGTGGAGTCTTGATGAGCAGTTCTTC. Protein: CASSYSWSLDEQFF.

The V call is TRBV7-8, the J call TRBJ1-1, with TRBD1 matching 10 bases. From germline, CDR1 is SGHVS and CDR2 FQNEAQ. This CDR3 comprises 13 residues. J lost 6 bases, V lost 5 bases, and 3 bases had no gene match. The DNA for the CDR3 is TGTGCCAGCAGCCGACAGGGGGCCGCTGAAGCTTTCTTT. It translates to CASSRQGAAEAFF.

The sample holds a few counts of this clone. The V call is TRBV6-1, the J call TRBJ2-7; 8 nucleotides agree with TRBD1. Germline assignment: CDR1 MNHNS and CDR2 SASEGT. The CDR3 is 14 residues long. J was trimmed by 6 bases and V by 1 base; bases with no gene match: 5. CDR3 loop: CASSEGTGFSEQYF. The DNA for the CDR3 is TGTGCCAGCAGTGAAGGGACAGGGTTCAGCGAGCAGTACTTC.

The chain joins TRBV28 to TRBJ1-1; D unclear. The CDR3 extends over 15 amino acids. V was clipped by 4 bases and J by 1 base, with 13 bases between them. CDR1 and CDR2 from the germline V gene are MDHEN and SYDVKM. CDR3 in DNA: TGTGCCAGCAGTTCGTCAGGTCTCGGGAACACTGAAGCTTTCTTT. This encodes CASSSSGLGNTEAFF. Full variable domain (rest looked up from reference TRBV28 and TRBJ1-1): DVKVTQSSRYLVKRTGEKVFLECVQDMDHENMFWYRQDPGLGLRLIYFSYDVKMKEKGDIPEGYSVSREKKERFSLILESASTNQTSMYLCASSSSGLGNTEAFFGQGTRLTVV.

This clone occurred once. The chain combines TRBV19 with TRBJ2-7; perhaps TRBD2 as D (7 bases). V gave up 3 bases and J gave up 0 bases, with 12 bases separating them. Germline V gene lookup returns CDR1 LNHDA and CDR2 SQIVND (reference sequence). CDR3 length: 15 amino acids. As DNA, the CDR3 is TGTGCCAGTAGTATCTGGGGGGGCGCCTCCTACGAGCAGTACTTC. Protein product: CASSIWGGASYEQYF.

About this clone itself: At one end the junction does not follow the germline gene, possibly because of a read error. The chain combines TRBV6-5 with TRBJ2-2, with D perhaps TRBD2 (5 bases). Germline CDR1 and CDR2: MNHEY and SVGAGI. This CDR3 contains 15 residues. CDR3 DNA: TGTTCCAGCAGTTCTTTCGGGATTAACACCGGGGAGCTGTTTTTT. Translating it yields CSSSSFGINTGELFF.

The chain combines TRBV7-6 with TRBJ1-1, with a possible D match to TRBD1 (6 bases). V was pared by 1 base and J by 4 bases, with 13 bases between. The V gene's germline CDR1 is SGHVS and CDR2 FNYEAQ. The CDR3 loop spans 15 amino acids. The DNA for the CDR3 is TGTGCCAGCAGCTTAGGTCTACAGGGCGCCACTGAAGCTTTCTTT. It translates to CASSLGLQGATEAFF. Looking up the rest from reference TRBV7-6 and TRBJ1-1 gives the full variable domain: GAGVSQSPRYKVTKRGQDVALRCDPISGHVSLYWYRQALGQGPEFLTYFNYEAQQDKSGLPNDRFSAERPEGSISTLTIQRTEQRDSAMYRCASSLGLQGATEAFFGQGTRLTVV.

The chain is built from TRBV11-2 and TRBJ1-2; D unresolved. This CDR3 has 12 residues. Between the trimmed V and J ends, which lost 1 base and 6 bases, there was a span of 6 bases. Per the germline V gene, CDR1 is SGHAT and CDR2 is FQNNGV. The CDR3 DNA reads TGTGCCAGCAGCTTAGGAGGGAATGGCTACACCTTC. Encoded protein: CASSLGGNGYTF.

This sequence joins TRBV7-3 and TRBJ2-2, with 9 nucleotides matching TRBD1. J lost 6 bases, V lost 5 bases, and 10 bases had no gene match. Germline CDR1 and CDR2: SGHTA and FQGTGA. This CDR3 spans 16 amino acids. The CDR3, as DNA: TGTGCCAGCAGCCCCGCGGGGGACAGGGTGTCCGGGGAGCTGTTTTTT. This translates into CASSPAGDRVSGELFF.

This clone was counted between two and nine times. The chain combines TRBV7-6 with TRBJ1-4, with a possible D match to TRBD1 (5 bases). The CDR3 has 14 amino acids. CDR1 is SGHVS, CDR2 FNYEAQ, per germline. V gave up 4 bases and J gave up 7 bases, with 13 bases separating them. The CDR3 is CASSSGYRGEKLFF. The CDR3 DNA reads TGTGCCAGCAGCTCAGGGTATAGGGGTGAAAAACTGTTTTTT.

This clone was found a few times. CDR3 nucleotide sequence: TGTGCCAGCAGCCCAGGGGTCTTGAACACTGAAGCTTTCTTT. It encodes CASSPGVLNTEAFF. This chain connects TRBV6-5 to TRBJ1-1, with a tentative D call TRBD1 (6 bases). With 6 bases removed from V and 0 bases from J, the gap between germline ends came to 11 bases. In germline, CDR1 is MNHEY, CDR2 SVGAGI. CDR3 length: 14 residues.

The V and J genes are TRBV10-3 and TRBJ2-5, with TRBD1 matching over 8 bases. The J call may be mistaken, given a closer DNA end match to TRBJ2-7. The V gene's germline CDR1 is ENHRY and CDR2 SYGVKD. The CDR3 sequence is 15 residues long. The CDR3 protein is CAISESFGQGYEQYF. The CDR3 DNA is TGTGCCATCAGTGAGTCATTTGGACAGGGCTACGAGCAGTACTTC.

A few counts support this clone. The CDR3 here is CASSIDRPNTEAFF. CDR3 sequence (DNA): TGCGCCAGCAGCATAGACAGGCCGAACACTGAAGCTTTCTTT. This chain joins TRBV5-1 and TRBJ1-1, with D maybe TRBD1 (6 bases). The CDR3 length is 14 residues. Trimming took off 4 bases at V and 1 base at J, with 11 bases between the two ends. Per the germline V gene, CDR1 is SGHRS and CDR2 is YFSETQ.

The chain uses TRBV27 and TRBJ2-1, with TRBD2 as a possible D gene (5 bases). V lost 6 bases and J lost 7, with 16 bases in between. Germline V gives CDR1 MNHEY, CDR2 SMNVEV (reference sequence). The CDR3 runs 14 residues. The CDR3 DNA reads TGTGCCAGCAGCCTTCTCCCGGGGAGAAATGAGCAGTTCTTC. Translation: CASSLLPGRNEQFF.

This chain joins TRBV27 and TRBJ1-2; a weak D match, TRBD1 (5 bases). This CDR3 contains 13 residues. The germline gives CDR1 MNHEY, CDR2 SMNVEV (reference sequence). V shed 2 bases and J shed 4 bases, with 8 bases lying between them. CDR3 amino acids: CASSLQGVYGYTF. For the CDR3, the DNA is TGTGCCAGCAGTTTACAGGGTGTCTATGGCTACACCTTC.

The rearrangement links TRBV9 to TRBJ1-3; D perhaps matches TRBD1 (5 bases). This CDR3 is 17 amino acids long. From germline, CDR1 is SGDLS and CDR2 YYNGEE. V lost 0 bases and J 0 bases, leaving 13 bases between the germline ends. The CDR3 DNA reads as TGTGCCAGCAGCGTAGAGGTAGGGGCAATCTCTGGAAACACCATATATTTT. Translated: CASSVEVGAISGNTIYF.

This clone was recorded once. This sequence joins TRBV28 and TRBJ1-2; 9 bases match TRBD1. The germline V gene encodes CDR1 MDHEN and CDR2 SYDVKM. There are 13 residues in the CDR3. J was trimmed by 4 bases and V by 8 bases; bases with no gene match: 5. The CDR3 loop is CASARGQGYGYTF. The CDR3 coding sequence is TGTGCCAGCGCCAGGGGACAGGGCTATGGCTACACCTTC.

The rearrangement joins TRBV6-5 to TRBJ1-1, with 7 bases that match TRBD1. The CDR3 totals 13 residues. After removal of 6 bases from V and 1 base from J, the junction contained 2 bases not matched to a gene. Germline CDR1 MNHEY, CDR2 SVGAGI. CDR3 in amino acids: CASRGQANTEAFF. The CDR3 DNA reads TGTGCCAGCAGAGGACAGGCGAACACTGAAGCTTTCTTT.

J is TRBJ2-2 and V is TRBV5-1; TRBD2 matches 9 bases. This CDR3 region has 16 residues. V dropped 0 bases and J dropped 4; count of bases not matched to a gene: 4. Germline V gene sequence: CDR1 SGHRS, CDR2 YFSETQ. The CDR3 DNA sequence: TGCGCCAGCAGCTTGGTTCCAGCGGGAGGCACCGGGGAGCTGTTTTTT. Protein: CASSLVPAGGTGELFF. The whole variable domain, filled in from reference TRBV5-1 and TRBJ2-2, reads KAGVTQTPRYLIKTRGQQVTLSCSPISGHRSVSWYQQTPGQGLQFLFEYFSETQRNKGNFPGRFSGRQFSNSRSEMNVSTLELGDSALYLCASSLVPAGGTGELFFGEGSRLTVL.

The chain couples TRBV18 to TRBJ2-1; 7 bases map to TRBD1. The germline gives CDR1 KGHSH, CDR2 LQKENI. The CDR3 contains 12 residues. J was trimmed by 13 bases and V by 3 bases; bases with no gene match: 6. CDR3 nucleotide sequence: TGTGCCAGCTCACCGGGCCAGGGGGTCCAGTTCTTC. The encoded protein is CASSPGQGVQFF.